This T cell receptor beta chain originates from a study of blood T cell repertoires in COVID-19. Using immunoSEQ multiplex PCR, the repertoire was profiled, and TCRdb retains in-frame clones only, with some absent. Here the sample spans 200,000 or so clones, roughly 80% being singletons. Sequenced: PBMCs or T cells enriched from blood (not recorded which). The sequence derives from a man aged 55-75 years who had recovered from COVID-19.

The CDR3 loop reads CASSLGQFQETQYF. The CDR3 nucleotides are TGTGCCAGCTCACTTGGACAGTTCCAAGAGACCCAGTACTTC. The V call is TRBV18, the J call TRBJ2-5, with D possibly TRBD1 on 6 matching bases. Germline lookup yields CDR1 KGHSH and CDR2 LQKENI. V was trimmed by 4 bases and J by 1 base, leaving 10 bases between them. There are 14 residues in the CDR3.